These T cell receptor beta chains were read from a single sample in a study of cytomegalovirus exposure and HLA in healthy donors. Produced via immunoSEQ multiplex PCR; TCRdb's table is partial and in-frame only. The table has tens of thousands of clones, over 75% seen once; the top ten hold 2.5%. Sequenced: PBMCs. These receptors all stem from a male donor in good health and CMV-seropositive. Each CDR3 is given with its conserved first and last residue. The D gene is left open where the match is weak. For some rows the clone size is stated as once, few or many, or as a class when expanded; others skip it.

CASSNPGLPAEQYF	TGTGCCAGCAGTAACCCGGGACTCCCCGCCGAGCAGTACTTC	NA	TRBV6-5	TRBJ2-7	NA
CASSGFRGAGRGNTIYF	TGTGCCAGCAGTGGGTTCCGCGGGGCAGGGAGAGGAAACACCATATATTTT	NA	TRBV28	TRBJ1-3	few
CASSLGAGVPGELFF	TGCGCCAGCAGCTTGGGCGCGGGAGTTCCCGGGGAGCTGTTTTTT	TRBD2	TRBV5-1	TRBJ2-2	NA
CASNSGTGGNQPQHF	TGTGCCAGCAACTCCGGGACAGGGGGGAATCAGCCCCAGCATTTT	TRBD1	TRBV28	TRBJ1-5	NA
CASSLVGGDDTQYF	TGTGCCAGCAGCTTAGTTGGGGGGGATGATACGCAGTATTTT	TRBD2	TRBV7-9	TRBJ2-3	NA
CASSPSAQGNQPQHF	TGTGCCAGCAGCCCGAGTGCACAGGGAAATCAGCCCCAGCATTTT	NA	TRBV7-9	TRBJ1-5	NA
CASSPSGSSYEQYF	TGTGCCAGCAGCCCTAGTGGCTCCTCCTACGAGCAGTACTTC	NA	TRBV9	TRBJ2-7	NA
CASSLGQIGNTIYF	TGCGCCAGCAGCTTGGGACAGATAGGAAACACCATATATTTT	NA	TRBV5-1	TRBJ1-3	NA
CASTTTETGEIAF	TGTGCCAGCACCACTACCGAAACAGGCGAGATCGCCTTC	NA	TRBV6-5	TRBJ1-2	NA
CASSMIGTGSTDTQYF	TGTGCCAGTAGTATGATCGGGACAGGTTCCACAGATACGCAGTATTTT	TRBD1	TRBV19	TRBJ2-3	NA
CASEDRVGYTF	TGTGCCAGCGAGGACAGGGTAGGATACACCTTC	TRBD1	TRBV28	TRBJ1-2	NA
CASSPIDSNTGELFF	TGTGCCAGCTCACCGATCGACAGTAACACCGGGGAGCTGTTTTTT	NA	TRBV18	TRBJ2-2	few
CASSWTDNGEQFF	TGTGCCAGCAGCTGGACGGACAACGGGGAGCAGTTCTTC	NA	TRBV5-4	TRBJ2-1	NA
CAISDSVTGWDLDYGYTF	TGTGCCATCAGTGACTCAGTGACAGGGTGGGACTTAGACTATGGCTACACCTTC	TRBD1	TRBV10-3	TRBJ1-2	NA
CASSWGGAPKNTEAFF	TGTGCCAGCAGTTGGGGGGGGGCGCCAAAGAACACTGAAGCTTTCTTT	NA	TRBV28	TRBJ1-1	NA
CASSPTSGRRTDTQYF	TGTGCCAGTAGTCCGACTAGCGGCCGACGCACAGATACGCAGTATTTT	TRBD2	TRBV19	TRBJ2-3	NA
CASSPEVSPGPEAFF	TGCGCCAGCAGCCCGGAGGTCAGCCCCGGTCCTGAAGCTTTCTTT	NA	TRBV5-1	TRBJ1-1	NA
CASSPPGVRDTQYF	TGTGCCAGCAGTCCGCCGGGGGTGAGAGATACGCAGTATTTT	NA	TRBV27	TRBJ2-3	NA
CASRHRDNNIQYF	TGTGCCAGCAGGCACCGGGACAATAACATTCAGTACTTC	NA	TRBV6-5	TRBJ2-4	NA
CASSSGLAGVNEQYF	TGTGCCAGCAGCTCCGGACTAGCGGGAGTAAACGAGCAGTACTTC	TRBD2	TRBV7-6	TRBJ2-7	NA
CASSVDQGADTEAFF	TGTGCCAGCAGCGTAGATCAGGGGGCTGACACTGAAGCTTTCTTT	TRBD1	TRBV9	TRBJ1-1	NA
CASTQGRVHGYTF	TGTGCCAGCACTCAAGGCAGGGTACATGGCTACACCTTC	NA	TRBV28	TRBJ1-2	NA
CASTPHGGGTYEQYF	TGCGCCAGCACCCCGCATGGCGGGGGTACCTACGAGCAGTACTTC	TRBD2	TRBV5-1	TRBJ2-7	NA
CASSLPTTGDTQYF	TGCGCCAGCAGCCTTCCTACAACCGGGGATACGCAGTATTTT	NA	TRBV5-1	TRBJ2-3	once
CAGSRLAGENEQFF	TGTGCCGGATCCCGACTAGCGGGAGAAAATGAGCAGTTCTTC	TRBD2	TRBV6-1	TRBJ2-1	NA
CASSQVLTKSGETQYF	TGCGCCAGCAGCCAAGTCCTAACAAAATCAGGGGAGACCCAGTACTTC	NA	TRBV4-1	TRBJ2-5	few
CASRAGQYDEQFF	TGTGCCAGCAGGGCCGGACAGTACGATGAGCAGTTCTTC	NA	TRBV2	TRBJ2-1	NA
CASSLVKTPRGTYTF	TGTGCCAGCAGCTTGGTTAAGACTCCCAGGGGCACCTACACCTTC	NA	TRBV5-4	TRBJ1-2	NA
CASSLEGQSYGYTF	TGCGCCAGCAGCTTGGAGGGGCAGAGCTATGGCTACACCTTC	NA	TRBV5-1	TRBJ1-2	NA
CASKRDRVAYEQYF	TGTGCCAGCAAGCGGGACAGGGTGGCCTACGAGCAGTACTTC	TRBD1	TRBV6-5	TRBJ2-7	few
CASSLAAVHQPQHF	TGTGCCAGCAGTTTAGCGGCGGTGCATCAGCCCCAGCATTTT	NA	TRBV27	TRBJ1-5	NA
CASSPGLAGGYEQYF	TGTGCCAGCAGCCCCGGACTAGCGGGGGGGTACGAGCAGTACTTC	TRBD2	TRBV7-9	TRBJ2-7	once
CASKPGLASNEQFF	TGTGCCAGCAAACCGGGACTAGCAAGCAATGAGCAGTTCTTC	TRBD2	TRBV6-4	TRBJ2-1	NA
CASSLVDGVPYEQYF	TGTGCCAGCAGCTTAGTGGACGGGGTCCCCTACGAGCAGTACTTC	NA	TRBV4-2	TRBJ2-7	NA
CASSEATTGELFF	TGTGCCAGCAGTGAAGCTACAACCGGGGAGCTGTTTTTT	NA	TRBV6-1	TRBJ2-2	NA
CASSKGQPALGEKLFF	TGTGCCAGTAGCAAGGGACAGCCCGCACTCGGTGAAAAACTGTTTTTT	TRBD1	TRBV19	TRBJ1-4	NA
CASSLRGLGANVLTF	TGTGCCAGCAGCCTCAGGGGGCTCGGGGCCAACGTCCTGACTTTC	TRBD1	TRBV14	TRBJ2-6	NA
CAWTPGTPGAQETQYF	TGTGCCTGGACCCCCGGGACCCCGGGAGCCCAAGAGACCCAGTACTTC	NA	TRBV30	TRBJ2-5	NA
CASSYGTGATDTQYF	TGTGCCAGCAGCTACGGGACAGGGGCCACAGATACGCAGTATTTT	TRBD1	TRBV28	TRBJ2-3	NA
CASSPLIDRSSYEQYF	TGTGCCAGCTCACCTCTCATAGATAGGAGCTCCTACGAGCAGTACTTC	NA	TRBV18	TRBJ2-7	NA
CASSSRDRTSYEQYF	TGTGCCAGCAGCTCCCGGGACAGGACATCCTACGAGCAGTACTTC	TRBD1	TRBV5-6	TRBJ2-7	NA
CASSAQWRASGGYTF	TGTGCCAGCAGTGCCCAATGGAGGGCCAGCGGTGGCTACACCTTC	NA	TRBV25-1	TRBJ1-2	NA
CASSRGLLRETQYF	TGCGCCAGCAGCCGTGGACTCCTCCGGGAGACCCAGTACTTC	NA	TRBV4-1	TRBJ2-5	once
CASSSGLAGVGYEQYF	TGTGCCAGCAGTTCTGGGCTAGCGGGAGTCGGGTACGAGCAGTACTTC	TRBD2	TRBV6-6	TRBJ2-7	NA
CASMGNTITDTQYF	TGTGCCAGCATGGGCAATACGATAACAGATACGCAGTATTTT	NA	TRBV27	TRBJ2-3	NA
CASSVGLMHTGELFF	TGTGCCAGTAGTGTTGGACTCATGCACACCGGGGAGCTGTTTTTT	NA	TRBV19	TRBJ2-2	NA
CASSNPGWGPEAFF	TGTGCCAGCAGCAACCCAGGGTGGGGGCCTGAAGCTTTCTTT	NA	TRBV5-5	TRBJ1-1	NA
CASRRDSYNEQFF	TGTGCCAGCAGGCGGGACTCCTACAATGAGCAGTTCTTC	NA	TRBV7-2	TRBJ2-1	NA
CASSSLRQGVGTEAFF	TGTGCCAGCAGCTCTCTTCGACAGGGAGTGGGGACTGAAGCTTTCTTT	TRBD1	TRBV5-6	TRBJ1-1	few